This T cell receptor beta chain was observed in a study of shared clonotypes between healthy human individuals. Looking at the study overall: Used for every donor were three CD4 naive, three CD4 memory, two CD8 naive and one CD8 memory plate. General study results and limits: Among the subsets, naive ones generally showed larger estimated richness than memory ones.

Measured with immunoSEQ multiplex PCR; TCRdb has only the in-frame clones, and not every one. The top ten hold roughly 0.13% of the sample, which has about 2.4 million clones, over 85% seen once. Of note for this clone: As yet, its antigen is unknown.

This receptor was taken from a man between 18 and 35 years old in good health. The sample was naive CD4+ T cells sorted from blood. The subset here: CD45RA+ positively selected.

The CDR3 DNA reads TGTGCCAGCAGCCAAGACCCCGGACAGTCCTACGAGCAGTACTTC. This sequence encodes CASSQDPGQSYEQYF. The gene calls are TRBV4-2 and TRBJ2-7; a weak D match, TRBD1 (6 bases). Trimming pared 0 bases from V and 1 base from J, leaving 10 bases between. The CDR3 is 15 amino acids. Germline V gives CDR1 LGHNA, CDR2 YNFKEQ.